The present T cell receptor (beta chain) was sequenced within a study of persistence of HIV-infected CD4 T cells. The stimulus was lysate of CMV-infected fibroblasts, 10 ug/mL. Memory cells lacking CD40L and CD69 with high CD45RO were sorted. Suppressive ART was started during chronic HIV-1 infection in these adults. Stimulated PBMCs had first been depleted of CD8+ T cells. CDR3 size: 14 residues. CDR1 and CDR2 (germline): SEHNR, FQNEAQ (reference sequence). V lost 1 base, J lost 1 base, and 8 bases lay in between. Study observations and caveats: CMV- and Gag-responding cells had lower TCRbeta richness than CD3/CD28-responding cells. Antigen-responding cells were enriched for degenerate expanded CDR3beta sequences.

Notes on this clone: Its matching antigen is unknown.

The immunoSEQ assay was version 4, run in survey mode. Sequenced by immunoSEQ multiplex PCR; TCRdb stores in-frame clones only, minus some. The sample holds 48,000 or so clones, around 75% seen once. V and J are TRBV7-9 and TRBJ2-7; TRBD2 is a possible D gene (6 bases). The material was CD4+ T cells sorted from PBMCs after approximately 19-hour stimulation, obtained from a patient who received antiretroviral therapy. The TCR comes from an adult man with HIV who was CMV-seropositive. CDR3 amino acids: CASSLVAGSYEQYF. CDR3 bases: TGTGCCAGCAGCTTAGTTGCGGGATCCTACGAGCAGTACTTC.